Listed here is a single TCR beta chain. CDR3 size: 16 residues. From germline, CDR1 is MNHEY and CDR2 SVGEGT. The junction had 13 bases not matched to a gene; V was cut back by 6 bases and J by 6 bases. This sample is part of a study of blood T cell repertoires in COVID-19. Whole-study context: The samples span acute and convalescent COVID-19 from the United States, Italy and Spain.

Measured with immunoSEQ multiplex PCR; TCRdb has only the in-frame clones, and not every one. The sample contains roughly 180,000 clones, 81% of which appear only once. Study members were between roughly 18 and 89 years old and lived in 25 or so US regions. Allocation to cohorts depended on clinical history reported by the participants. The chain joins TRBV6-2 or TRBV6-3 to TRBJ2-7; 11 bases map to TRBD1. Sequenced input: PBMCs or T cells enriched from blood (not recorded which). The sequence derives from a woman aged 40 to 50 with acute COVID-19. The CDR3 sequence: CASSPRLGTGGTEQYF. As DNA, the CDR3 is TGTGCCAGCAGCCCAAGGCTCGGGACAGGGGGTACCGAGCAGTACTTC.